Below, 15 T cell receptor beta chains from the same sample are listed, as sequenced in a study of T cell repertoires in cytomegalovirus infection. TCRdb reanalysed the reads using MiXCR and keeps one entry per CDR3 protein. This sample has about 310,000 distinct CDR3 sequences, with 17% found just once. The sample consisted of PBMCs. Receptors originate from a human donor in good health (CMV status not recorded). Some clones in this sample may be carry-over from other donors' samples.

The chain recombines TRBV6-2 or TRBV6-3 with TRBJ2-1; D uncertain. Germline values: CDR1 MNHEY, CDR2 SVGEGT. V was pared by 6 bases and J by 10 bases, with 16 bases between. The CDR3 is 13 amino acids. Here the CDR3 DNA reads TGTGCCAGCAGCTCATCCTACTTACACGAGCAGTTCTTC. Its translation is CASSSSYLHEQFF.

This clonotype was seen ten or more times. V gene TRBV6-2 or TRBV6-3 combines with J gene TRBJ1-5; D gene ambiguous. V lost 6 bases to trimming and J lost 9 bases, with 12 bases between them. CDR1 MNHEY and CDR2 SVGEGT come from the germline V gene. The CDR3 covers 12 residues. CDR3 sequence reads: CASSRPDGPQHF. DNA for the CDR3: TGTGCCAGCAGCCGCCCAGATGGGCCCCAGCATTTT.

Regarding this clonotype: Because the CDR3's place on the DNA is in doubt, the DNA is left out and the CDR3 is given as listed by TCRdb. The genes are TRBV28 and TRBJ1-2; the DNA was not used to check the table's D call, TRBD1. Germline V CDR1 and CDR2: MDHEN, SYDVKM. The CDR3 totals 12 residues, both ends included. CDR3 amino acids: CASSLFGAGYTF.

This clonotype turned up a few times. The chain has TRBV6-6 and TRBJ2-2; no reliable D call. Trimming left V 7 bases short and J 1 base short, with 10 bases between. CDR1 and CDR2 from the germline V gene are MNHNY and SVGAGI (reference sequence). The CDR3 has 14 amino acids. The CDR3 DNA is TGTGCCAGCACCCCTAGGATGAACACCGGGGAGCTGTTTTTT. Its translation: CASTPRMNTGELFF.

V and J are TRBV4-3 and TRBJ2-4; D possibly uses TRBD1 or TRBD2 (6 bases each). Germline V gene data show CDR1 as LGHNA and CDR2 as YSLEER. V was shortened by 0 bases and J by 2 bases, with 17 bases between the two germline ends. CDR3 size: 18 residues. CDR3 protein: CASSQDGGGVRTKNIQYF. The CDR3 bases are TGCGCCAGCAGCCAAGATGGGGGCGGGGTGAGGACCAAAAACATTCAGTACTTC.

This clonotype showed up just a few times. The CDR3 region has the DNA TGTGCCAGCAGTGGACAGGGATACTCTGGAAACACCATATATTTT. Translated: CASSGQGYSGNTIYF. The chain couples TRBV12-3 or TRBV12-4 to TRBJ1-3; 8 nucleotides align to TRBD1. The V segment lost 5 bases and the J segment 0 bases; nucleotides outside the gene matches: 3. The length of the CDR3 is 15 residues.

The chain recombines TRBV28 with TRBJ1-3; no firm D call. The CDR3 has 15 residues. The ends were cut back, 2 bases at V and 0 bases at J, with 8 bases in the middle. CDR1 and CDR2 (germline): MDHEN, SYDVKM. This CDR3 is CASSLPQSSGNTIYF. The CDR3 region has the DNA TGTGCCAGCAGTTTACCCCAGAGCTCTGGAAACACCATATATTTT.

This clonotype has ten or more counts. At one end, the junction sequence differs from germline, possibly due to a read error. The rearrangement links TRBV6-5 to TRBJ2-2; D tentatively fits TRBD1 or TRBD2 (6 bases each). Germline CDR1 MNHEY, CDR2 SVGAGI. The CDR3 spans 15 residues. CDR3 coding DNA: TGTGCCAGCAGGATATGGGGGGCGAACGCCGGGGAGCTGTTTTTT. Translated: CASRIWGANAGELFF.

This clonotype was detected many times. V and J are TRBV12-3 or TRBV12-4 and TRBJ1-5, with a possible D match to TRBD1 (5 bases). The CDR3 spans 16 residues. V lost 6 bases to trimming and J lost 0 bases, with 15 bases between them. CDR3 bases: TGTGCCAGCAGGCCGGGGGGAAGAATTAGCAATCAGCCCCAGCATTTT. Its protein product is CASRPGGRISNQPQHF.

The chain combines TRBV6-1 with TRBJ2-2; D gene uncertain. The CDR3 sequence is 15 residues long. The V gene's germline CDR1 is MNHNS and CDR2 SASEGT. Trimming stripped 2 bases from V and 1 base from J, with 8 bases between. CDR3 coding DNA: TGTGCCAGCAGTGAAATATCTCAGAACACCGGGGAGCTGTTTTTT. Its translation is CASSEISQNTGELFF.

This clonotype turned up a few times. V and J are TRBV19 and TRBJ2-6; D may be TRBD2 (6 bases). This CDR3 has 14 amino acids. The germline CDR1 and CDR2 sequences are LNHDA and SQIVND (reference sequence). Trimming cost V 6 bases and J 2 bases, with 8 bases left between them. DNA of the CDR3: TGTGCCAGTAGGGAGGGAACTGGGGCCAACGTCCTGACTTTC. Encoded protein: CASREGTGANVLTF.

The chain couples TRBV28 to TRBJ2-5; D could derive from TRBD1 or TRBD2 (6 bases each). Trimming removed 5 bases at V and 0 bases at J, with 10 bases between. Per the germline V gene, CDR1 is MDHEN and CDR2 is SYDVKM. This CDR3 comprises 14 residues. CDR3 sequence (DNA): TGTGCCAGCAGTAACGGGGGCGACCAAGAGACCCAGTACTTC. Translation: CASSNGGDQETQYF.

This clonotype was recorded at least ten times. The genes are TRBV6-6 and TRBJ2-3; 10 nucleotides line up with TRBD1. With 5 bases clipped from V and 1 base from J, the junction kept 9 bases outside the gene matches. Germline CDR1 reads MNHNY; CDR2 reads SVGAGI (reference sequence). The CDR3 totals 17 residues. The CDR3 DNA reads as TGTGCCAGCAGTCCAGATCCCGGGACAGGGGGCACAGATACGCAGTATTTT. Translating it yields CASSPDPGTGGTDTQYF.

The CDR3 DNA reads TGCAGTGCCATACAGGGACCAGATTCACCCCTCCACTTT. Translated, it gives CSAIQGPDSPLHF. The chain carries TRBV20-1 and TRBJ1-6, with D possibly matching TRBD1 (6 bases). This CDR3 is 13 amino acids long. Germline CDR1 and CDR2: DFQATT and SNEGSKA (reference sequence). V lost 6 bases and J lost 8, with 14 bases in between.

This clonotype was seen at least ten times. The V call is TRBV7-6, the J call TRBJ2-3; TRBD2 agrees at 12 bases. Germline V gene sequence: CDR1 SGHVS, CDR2 FNYEAQ. Trimming removed 1 base from V and 5 bases from J; junction bases left unmatched: 7. The CDR3 is 17 amino acids. The CDR3 DNA is TGTGCCAGCAGCTTAGGACTAGCGGGGGTGACGGGAGATACGCAGTATTTT. Protein: CASSLGLAGVTGDTQYF.